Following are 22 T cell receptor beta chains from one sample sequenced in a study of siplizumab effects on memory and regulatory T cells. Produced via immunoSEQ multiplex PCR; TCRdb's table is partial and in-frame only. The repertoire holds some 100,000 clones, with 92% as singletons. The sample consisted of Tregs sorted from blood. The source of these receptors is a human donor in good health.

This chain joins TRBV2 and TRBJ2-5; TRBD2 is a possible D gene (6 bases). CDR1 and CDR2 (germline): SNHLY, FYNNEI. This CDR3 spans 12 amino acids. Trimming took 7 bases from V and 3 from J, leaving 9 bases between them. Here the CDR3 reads CASNSGEETQYF. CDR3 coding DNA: TGTGCCAGCAACTCGGGGGAAGAGACCCAGTACTTC.

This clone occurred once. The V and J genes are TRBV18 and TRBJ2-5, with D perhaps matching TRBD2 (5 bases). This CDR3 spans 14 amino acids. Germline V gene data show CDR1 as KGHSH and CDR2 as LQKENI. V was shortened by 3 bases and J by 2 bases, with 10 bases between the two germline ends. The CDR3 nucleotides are TGTGCCAGCTCACCCCGACCGGGGCAAGAGACCCAGTACTTC. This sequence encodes CASSPRPGQETQYF.

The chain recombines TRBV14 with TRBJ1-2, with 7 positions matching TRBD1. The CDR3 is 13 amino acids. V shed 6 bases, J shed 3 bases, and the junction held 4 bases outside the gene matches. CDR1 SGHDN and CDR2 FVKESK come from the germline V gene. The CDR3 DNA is TGTGCCAGCAGACCGGGACAGCACTATGGCTACACCTTC. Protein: CASRPGQHYGYTF.

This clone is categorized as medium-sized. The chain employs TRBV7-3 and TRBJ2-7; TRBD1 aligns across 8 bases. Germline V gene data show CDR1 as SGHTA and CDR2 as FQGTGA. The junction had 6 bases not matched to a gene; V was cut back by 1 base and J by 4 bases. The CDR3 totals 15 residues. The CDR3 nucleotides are TGTGCCAGCAGCTTAAGTCCGGACAGGGCTTACGAGCAGTACTTC. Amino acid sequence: CASSLSPDRAYEQYF. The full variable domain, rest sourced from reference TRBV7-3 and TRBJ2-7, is GAGVSQTPSNKVTEKGKYVELRCDPISGHTALYWYRQSLGQGPEFLIYFQGTGAADDSGLPNDRFFAVRPEGSVSTLKIQRTERGDSAVYLCASSLSPDRAYEQYFGPGTRLTVT.

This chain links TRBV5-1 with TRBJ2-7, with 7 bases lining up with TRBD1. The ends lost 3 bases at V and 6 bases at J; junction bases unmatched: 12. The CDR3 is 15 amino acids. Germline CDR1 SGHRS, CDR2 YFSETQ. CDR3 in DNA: TGCGCCAGCAGCTCGCTACCGGGACAGCCAGGCGAGCAGTACTTC. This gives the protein CASSSLPGQPGEQYF.

CDR3 residues: CASSQVDRGIAGYTF. The CDR3 bases are TGTGCCAGCAGCCAAGTTGACAGGGGAATTGCTGGCTACACCTTC. The chain recombines TRBV14 with TRBJ1-2; 8 nucleotides match TRBD1. There are 15 residues in the CDR3. V was pared by 1 base and J by 7 bases, with 8 bases of the junction left unmatched. Germline CDR1 reads SGHDN; CDR2 reads FVKESK.

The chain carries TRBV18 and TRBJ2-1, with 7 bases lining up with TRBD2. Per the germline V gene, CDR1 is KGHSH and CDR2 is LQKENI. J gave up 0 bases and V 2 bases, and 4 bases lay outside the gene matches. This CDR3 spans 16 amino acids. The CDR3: CASSPLSGTSYNEQFF. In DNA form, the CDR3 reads TGTGCCAGCTCACCATTAAGCGGGACCTCCTACAATGAGCAGTTCTTC.

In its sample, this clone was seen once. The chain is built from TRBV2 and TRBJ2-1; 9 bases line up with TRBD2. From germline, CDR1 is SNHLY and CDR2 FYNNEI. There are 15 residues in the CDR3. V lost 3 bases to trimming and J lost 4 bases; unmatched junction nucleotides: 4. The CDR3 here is CASSELAGTYNEQFF. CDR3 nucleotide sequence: TGTGCCAGCAGTGAGCTAGCGGGAACATACAATGAGCAGTTCTTC.

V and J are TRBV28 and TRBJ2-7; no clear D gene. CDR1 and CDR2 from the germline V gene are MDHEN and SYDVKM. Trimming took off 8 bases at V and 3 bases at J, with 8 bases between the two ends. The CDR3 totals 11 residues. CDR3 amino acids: CASRQNYEQYF. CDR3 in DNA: TGTGCCAGCCGGCAGAACTACGAGCAGTACTTC.

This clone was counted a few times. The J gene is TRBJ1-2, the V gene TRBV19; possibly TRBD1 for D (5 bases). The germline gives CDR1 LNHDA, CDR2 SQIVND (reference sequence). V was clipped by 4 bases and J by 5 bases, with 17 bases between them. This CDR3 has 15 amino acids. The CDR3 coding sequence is TGTGCCAGTAGTACCGGTGCACAGGTCCTTTATGGCTACACCTTC. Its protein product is CASSTGAQVLYGYTF.

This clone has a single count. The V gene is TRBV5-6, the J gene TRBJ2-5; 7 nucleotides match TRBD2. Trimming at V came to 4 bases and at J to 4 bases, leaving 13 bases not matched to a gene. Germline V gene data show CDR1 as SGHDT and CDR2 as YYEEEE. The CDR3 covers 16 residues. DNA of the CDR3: TGTGCCAGCAGCATTAGCGGGCGGAAGGGGCGAGAGACCCAGTACTTC. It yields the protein CASSISGRKGRETQYF.

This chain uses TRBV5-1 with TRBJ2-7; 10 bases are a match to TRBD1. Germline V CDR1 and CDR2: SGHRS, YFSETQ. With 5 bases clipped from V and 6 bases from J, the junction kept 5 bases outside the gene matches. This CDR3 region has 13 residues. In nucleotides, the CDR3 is TGCGCCAGCAGGGGGGGACAGGGGTCCGAGCAGTACTTC. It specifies CASRGGQGSEQYF.

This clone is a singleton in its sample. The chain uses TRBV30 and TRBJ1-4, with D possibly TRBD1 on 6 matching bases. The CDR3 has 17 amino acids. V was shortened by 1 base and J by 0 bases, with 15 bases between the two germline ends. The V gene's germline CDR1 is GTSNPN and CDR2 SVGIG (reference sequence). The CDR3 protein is CAWSGQGRGATNEKLFF. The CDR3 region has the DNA TGTGCCTGGAGTGGCCAGGGGCGAGGGGCAACTAATGAAAAACTGTTTTTT.

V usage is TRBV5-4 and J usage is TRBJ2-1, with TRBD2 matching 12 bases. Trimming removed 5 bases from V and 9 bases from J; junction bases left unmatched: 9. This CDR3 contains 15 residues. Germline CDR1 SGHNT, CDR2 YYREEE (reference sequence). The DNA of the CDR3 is TGTGCCAGCAGGCGCCAGGAACTAGCGGGAGGTGAGCAGTTCTTC. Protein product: CASRRQELAGGEQFF.

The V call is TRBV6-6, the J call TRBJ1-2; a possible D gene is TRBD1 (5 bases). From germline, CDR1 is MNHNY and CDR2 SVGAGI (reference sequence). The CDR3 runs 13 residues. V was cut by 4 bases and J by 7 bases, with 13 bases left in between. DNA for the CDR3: TGTGCCAGCAGTTTCGCTTGGGACCCTGGCTACACCTTC. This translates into CASSFAWDPGYTF.

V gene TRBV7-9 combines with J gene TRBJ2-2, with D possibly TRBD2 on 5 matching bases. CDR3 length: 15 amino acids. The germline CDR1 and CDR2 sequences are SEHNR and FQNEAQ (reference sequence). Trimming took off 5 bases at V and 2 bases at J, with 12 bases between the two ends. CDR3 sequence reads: CASSQRQINTGELFF. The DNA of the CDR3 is TGTGCCAGCAGCCAGCGGCAGATTAACACCGGGGAGCTGTTTTTT.

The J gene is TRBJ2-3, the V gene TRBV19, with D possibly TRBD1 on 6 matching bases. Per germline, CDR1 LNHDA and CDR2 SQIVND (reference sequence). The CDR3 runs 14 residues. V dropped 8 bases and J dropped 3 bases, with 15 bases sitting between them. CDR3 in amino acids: CASSPLQGTDTQYF. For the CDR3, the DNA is TGTGCCAGTTCGCCACTTCAGGGGACAGATACGCAGTATTTT. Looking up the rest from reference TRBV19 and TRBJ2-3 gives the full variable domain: DGGITQSPKYLFRKEGQNVTLSCEQNLNHDAMYWYRQDPGQGLRLIYYSQIVNDFQKGDIAEGYSVSREKKESFPLTVTSAQKNPTAFYLCASSPLQGTDTQYFGPGTRLTVL.

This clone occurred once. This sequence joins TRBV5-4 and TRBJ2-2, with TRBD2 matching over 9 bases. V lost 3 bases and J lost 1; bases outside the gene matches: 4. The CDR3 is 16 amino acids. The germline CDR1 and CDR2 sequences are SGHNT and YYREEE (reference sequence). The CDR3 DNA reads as TGTGCCAGCAGCTCTAGACTAGCGGTGAACACCGGGGAGCTGTTTTTT. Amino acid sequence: CASSSRLAVNTGELFF.

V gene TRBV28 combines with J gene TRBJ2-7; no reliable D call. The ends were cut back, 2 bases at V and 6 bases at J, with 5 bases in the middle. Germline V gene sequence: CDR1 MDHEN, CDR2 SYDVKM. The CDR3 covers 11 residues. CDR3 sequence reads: CASSLSLEQYF. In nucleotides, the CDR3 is TGTGCCAGCAGTTTAAGTCTCGAGCAGTACTTC.

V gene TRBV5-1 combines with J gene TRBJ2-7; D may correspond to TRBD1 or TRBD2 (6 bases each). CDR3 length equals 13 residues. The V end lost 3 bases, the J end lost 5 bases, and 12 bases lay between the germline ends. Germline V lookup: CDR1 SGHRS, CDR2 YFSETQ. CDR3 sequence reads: CASSSRRGNEQYF. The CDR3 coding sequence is TGCGCCAGCAGCTCCCGGAGGGGGAACGAGCAGTACTTC.

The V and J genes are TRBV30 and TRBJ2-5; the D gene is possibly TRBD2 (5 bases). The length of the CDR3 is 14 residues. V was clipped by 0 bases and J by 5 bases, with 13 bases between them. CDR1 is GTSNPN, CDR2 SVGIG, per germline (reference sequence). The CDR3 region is CAWSVLLRAETQYF. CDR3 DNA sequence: TGTGCCTGGAGTGTGTTACTGAGGGCGGAGACCCAGTACTTC.

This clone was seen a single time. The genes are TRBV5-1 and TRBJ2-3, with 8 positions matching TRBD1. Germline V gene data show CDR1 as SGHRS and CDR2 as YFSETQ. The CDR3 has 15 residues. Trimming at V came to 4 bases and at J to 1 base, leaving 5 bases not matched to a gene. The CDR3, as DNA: TGCGCCAGCAGCCTGACAGGGGACCGCACAGATACGCAGTATTTT. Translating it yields CASSLTGDRTDTQYF.